Below are 14 T cell receptor beta chains sequenced from a single sample in a study of blood T cell repertoires in COVID-19. The table came from immunoSEQ multiplex PCR; TCRdb's copy has only in-frame clones and leaves some out. The table lists 200,000 to 250,000 clones, 88% of them singletons. Sequenced sample: peripheral blood. The source of these receptors is a woman aged 60-70 years with acute or convalescent COVID-19.

The rearrangement links TRBV19 to TRBJ1-2, with TRBD1 matching over 7 bases. The CDR3 contains 12 residues. CDR1 is LNHDA and CDR2 is SQIVND in the germline V gene (reference sequence). J lost 8 bases, V lost 9 bases, and 9 bases had no gene match. The DNA for the CDR3 is TGTGCCAGCAGGGACAGCTCAAGGGGCTACACCTTC. Protein sequence: CASRDSSRGYTF.

The chain has TRBV6-5 and TRBJ1-2; 9 bases align to TRBD1. The V gene's germline CDR1 is MNHEY and CDR2 SVGAGI. V trimming: 6 bases; J trimming: 0 bases; junction bases outside the gene matches: 5. The CDR3 consists of 15 residues. Here the CDR3 reads CASRTGTGSNYGYTF. CDR3 in DNA: TGTGCCAGCAGGACAGGGACAGGGTCTAACTATGGCTACACCTTC.

The J gene is TRBJ1-1, the V gene TRBV19; D is unresolved. Germline V lookup: CDR1 LNHDA, CDR2 SQIVND (reference sequence). The CDR3 consists of 14 residues. V was trimmed by 7 bases and J by 1 base, leaving 13 bases between them. CDR3 sequence (DNA): TGTGCCAGTATAAGAGGCCAGCGGAACACTGAAGCTTTCTTT. Translating it yields CASIRGQRNTEAFF.

The chain recombines TRBV6-5 with TRBJ1-2; D uncertain. The CDR3 consists of 12 residues. Trimming shortened V by 6 bases and J by 7 bases, and 12 bases separated the two germline ends. Looked up from germline, CDR1 is MNHEY and CDR2 is SVGAGI. The CDR3 loop is CASRGGKGGYTF. The CDR3 bases are TGTGCCAGCAGGGGCGGGAAGGGTGGCTACACCTTC.

V usage is TRBV20-1 and J usage is TRBJ1-2; no firm D call. In germline, CDR1 is DFQATT, CDR2 SNEGSKA (reference sequence). V lost 3 bases, J lost 7 bases, and 21 bases lay in between. The CDR3 totals 15 residues. The CDR3: CSASDPNDGPGGYTF. As DNA, the CDR3 is TGCAGTGCTAGTGACCCTAACGATGGTCCTGGTGGCTACACCTTC.

The rearrangement links TRBV5-8 to TRBJ1-1; D remains ambiguous. CDR3 length: 14 amino acids. V lost 4 bases to trimming and J lost 1 base, with 11 bases between them. Germline CDR1 is SGHTS and CDR2 is YDEGEE. The CDR3 DNA is TGTGCCAGCAGCCCCAAGGCGGGGAACACTGAAGCTTTCTTT. Protein product: CASSPKAGNTEAFF.

With respect to this clone: Different DNA sequences within this sample yield the same CDR3. The chain has TRBV2 and TRBJ1-2, with 8 bases matching TRBD1. J was trimmed by 4 bases and V by 6 bases; bases with no gene match: 1. The V gene's germline CDR1 is SNHLY and CDR2 FYNNEI. This CDR3 region has 12 residues. CDR3 in amino acids: CASRDRGYGYTF. The CDR3, as DNA: TGTGCCAGCAGAGACAGGGGCTATGGCTACACCTTC.

This clone showed up just a few times. The chain combines TRBV7-2 with TRBJ1-5; 7 positions match TRBD1. The CDR3 sequence is 15 residues long. In germline, CDR1 is SGHTA, CDR2 FQGNSA. J lost 6 bases, V lost 5 bases, and 10 bases had no gene match. CDR3 amino acids: CASSLVQGEGQPQHF. The DNA for the CDR3 is TGTGCCAGCAGCCTGGTCCAGGGGGAAGGTCAGCCCCAGCATTTT.

V is TRBV28 and J is TRBJ1-4, with TRBD1 matching over 7 bases. The CDR3 length is 16 residues. V was clipped by 7 bases and J by 4 bases; unmatched bases: 12. Germline CDR1 MDHEN, CDR2 SYDVKM. The chain's CDR3 is CASNQRAQGLNEKLFF. The CDR3 DNA reads TGTGCCAGCAACCAAAGGGCACAGGGGCTTAATGAAAAACTGTTTTTT.

The chain uses TRBV6-1 and TRBJ2-7; 9 bases are a match to TRBD2. Germline CDR1 and CDR2: MNHNS and SASEGT. The V and J ends lost 3 bases and 5 bases, in that order; junction bases with no gene match: 11. The CDR3 is 16 amino acids. DNA of the CDR3: TGTGCCAGCAGTGATCTTAGCGGGAGTTCTGGGAACGAGCAGTACTTC. Translated: CASSDLSGSSGNEQYF.

This clone was observed once. The chain is built from TRBV11-1 and TRBJ2-7; D gene uncertain. CDR1 and CDR2 (germline): SGHAT, FQDESV (reference sequence). V dropped 1 base and J dropped 1 base, with 11 bases sitting between them. This CDR3 comprises 15 residues. For the CDR3, the DNA is TGTGCCAGCAGCTTAGTGGGCAGACCTTCCTACGAGCAGTACTTC. Its protein is CASSLVGRPSYEQYF.

V is TRBV3-1 (or the pseudogene TRBV3-2) and J is TRBJ2-1; the D gene is possibly TRBD2 (6 bases). Germline V gene sequence: CDR1 LGHDT, CDR2 YNNKEL (reference sequence). Trimming cost V 2 bases and J 7 bases, with 18 bases left between them. The CDR3 is 16 amino acids. The CDR3 spells CASSQQRFGGRNEQFF. CDR3 bases: TGTGCCAGCAGCCAACAAAGGTTTGGGGGGAGGAATGAGCAGTTCTTC.

As for this clone: One end of the junction does not line up with germline, which may come from a read error. The rearrangement joins TRBV2 to TRBJ2-1; D perhaps matches TRBD1 (5 bases). The CDR3 has 13 amino acids. Looked up from germline, CDR1 is SNHLY and CDR2 is FYNNEI. The CDR3 sequence is CASSEAISTALVF. For the CDR3, the DNA is TGTGCCAGCAGTGAAGCGATTTCGACAGCCCTAGTCTTC.

The gene calls are TRBV6-2 or TRBV6-3 and TRBJ1-5; a weak D match, TRBD1 (6 bases). Trimming stripped 5 bases from V and 5 bases from J, with 16 bases between. Germline loops: CDR1 MNHEY, CDR2 SVGEGT. The CDR3 sequence is 15 residues long. The chain's CDR3 is CASSVQGLLDQPQHF. The CDR3 nucleotides read TGTGCCAGCAGTGTACAGGGTCTTTTGGATCAGCCCCAGCATTTT.